This T cell receptor beta chain was retrieved from a study of patients and donors after allogeneic stem cell transplantation (dated by TCRdb to between 2020 and 2021). Sequences MNHEY (CDR1) and SVGEGT (CDR2) are obtained from the germline V gene. V is reduced by 2 bases and J by 0 bases, leaving a spacing of 10 bases between them. Spanning cysteine to phenylalanine, the CDR3 consists of 16 amino acids. The CDR3 DNA has 48 bases and is translated from base 1. The library was built by means of RT-PCR. Data came from a NextSeq 550. TCRdb ran its own pipeline on the public reads, namely fastp trimming at Q25 and MiXCR clone calling, and kept in-frame beta chains. Each entry is one CDR3 protein sequence, shown with its most common DNA and genes. For this sample there are approximately 160,000 distinct CDR3 sequences; 20% to 25% appear just once. Roughly 27% of the sample is taken by the ten largest. This clonotype was seen a few times. It lacks a known antigen. Per-base qualities were not stored, and no clone one base away is much larger.

The rearrangement combines TRBV6-2 or TRBV6-3 with TRBJ1-4, with the D gene uncertain. The sequencing sample was made of blood, either unsorted or a sorted T cell fraction (not recorded which). This clonotype originated in a human donor who was either an allogeneic HSCT recipient or a stem cell or donor lymphocyte infusion donor (not recorded which). It is not recorded whose cells these are; they may come from a transplant donor. In nucleotides, the sequence is TGTGCCAGCAGTTACCGGTCTACAACAACTAATGAAAAACTGTTTTTT. This encodes CASSYRSTTTNEKLFF.